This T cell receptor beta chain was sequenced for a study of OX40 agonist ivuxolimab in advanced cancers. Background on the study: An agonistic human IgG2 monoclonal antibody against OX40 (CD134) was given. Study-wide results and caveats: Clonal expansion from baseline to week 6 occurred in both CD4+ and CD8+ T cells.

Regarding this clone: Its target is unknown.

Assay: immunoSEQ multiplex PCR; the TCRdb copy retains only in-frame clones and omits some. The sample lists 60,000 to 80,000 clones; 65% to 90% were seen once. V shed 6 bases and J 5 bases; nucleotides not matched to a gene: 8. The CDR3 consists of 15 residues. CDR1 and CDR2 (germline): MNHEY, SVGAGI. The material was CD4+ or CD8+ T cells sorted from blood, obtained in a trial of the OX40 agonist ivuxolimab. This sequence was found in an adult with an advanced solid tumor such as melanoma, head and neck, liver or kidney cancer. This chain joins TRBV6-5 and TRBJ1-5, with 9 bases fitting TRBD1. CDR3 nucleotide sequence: TGTGCCAGCAGACTGGACAGGGGAACAGATCAGCCCCAGCATTTT. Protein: CASRLDRGTDQPQHF.